This T cell receptor (beta chain) was sequenced in a study of regulatory T cells in long-lasting Graves disease. Study-level points and caveats: Under persistent disease, TRBV28, TRBJ1-2 and TRBJ2-5 were used preferentially. The study examined only peripheral blood, not thyroid tissue. Persistent Graves' patients possessed reduced TCR diversity relative to recently diagnosed ones.

For this clonotype: Its antigen is currently unknown. The junction does not match germline at one end; this may be a read error.

The germline V gene has CDR1 SGHRS and CDR2 YFSETQ. The CDR3 is made up of 15 amino acids. Through Arm-PCR of CDR3 regions and iRepertoire HTBI primers, TCR beta libraries were built. Via MiXCR, TCRdb re-called the multiplex PCR reads, giving one row per CDR3 protein. The sample lists 700,000 or so distinct CDR3 sequences; 25% to 35% were seen once. The time point is: persistent/refractory GD, antithyroid drugs over 5 years with positive TRAb. Extracted RNA from PBMCs served as the source of the TCR library. The receptor's source is a female donor with Graves disease. V is TRBV5-1 and J is TRBJ1-2; the match to TRBD1 covers 7 bases. The sample consisted of peripheral blood mononuclear cells (PBMCs), taken when the disease was refractory, from a patient treated with antithyroid drugs. In DNA, the CDR3 is TGCACCAGCAGCTTGGGACAGCCCACCGTGGATGGCTACACCTTC. This codes for CTSSLGQPTVDGYTF.